The rows below give T cell receptor beta chains drawn from one sample of a study of beta chain features in type 1 diabetes. Method: immunoSEQ multiplex PCR; TCRdb's copy keeps in-frame clones and lacks some. The repertoire holds some 44,000 clones, with over 60% as singletons. Sequenced material: Tregs from blood. The receptors stem from a woman aged 18-29 years with type 1 diabetes. The CDR3 runs from the conserved cysteine through the conserved F or W. Each record gives: V gene, clone size, D gene, J gene, CDR3 DNA, CDR3 protein. D genes are given only for firm matches. Clone size is shown for a subset of rows, as once, few, many or a class of expanded clone.

TRBV6-6	NA	TRBD1	TRBJ1-5	TGTGCCAGCACGGGACAGAACCTTATAGGCAATCAGCCCCAGCATTTT	CASTGQNLIGNQPQHF
TRBV29-1	NA	NA	TRBJ1-6	TGCAGCGTCTGCTGGGGGGATAATTCACCCCTCCACTTT	CSVCWGDNSPLHF
TRBV7-6	NA	TRBD1	TRBJ2-5	TGTGCCAGCAGCTTGGGACAGGAAGAGACCCAGTACTTC	CASSLGQEETQYF
TRBV6-5	NA	NA	TRBJ1-4	TGTGCCAGCAGTTACGGGGGGAATACTAATGAAAAACTGTTTTTT	CASSYGGNTNEKLFF
TRBV10-3	few	NA	TRBJ2-7	TGTGCCATCAGTGAGTCCCTGACACATTTCTACGAGCAGTACTTC	CAISESLTHFYEQYF
TRBV19	NA	TRBD1	TRBJ1-2	TGTGCCAGTAGTAATTTCGGGACAGGGGTCTATGGCTACACCTTC	CASSNFGTGVYGYTF
TRBV6-5	NA	TRBD2	TRBJ2-1	TGTGCCAGCAGGCTCCTAGCGGGCTCCTACAATGAGCAGTTCTTC	CASRLLAGSYNEQFF
TRBV13	few	NA	TRBJ2-7	TGTGCCAGCAGCTTAGCGGGGTACGAGCAGTACTTC	CASSLAGYEQYF
TRBV7-3	NA	NA	TRBJ2-1	TGTGCCAGCAGCTTAAGTGGGGGGGCAGATAACAATGAGCAGTTCTTC	CASSLSGGADNNEQFF
TRBV28	few	TRBD2	TRBJ2-2	TGTGCCAGCAGTAGTCCTAGCGGGAGGGCGGACACCGGGGAGCTGTTTTTT	CASSSPSGRADTGELFF
TRBV28	few	TRBD1	TRBJ2-7	TGTGCCAGCAGGTGGTTTGGGACAGGGGTCCACGAGCAGTACTTC	CASRWFGTGVHEQYF
TRBV7-9	few	NA	TRBJ1-1	TGTGCCAGCAGCTTTGGGCAGATGAACACTGAAGCTTTCTTT	CASSFGQMNTEAFF
TRBV11-2	once	TRBD1	TRBJ1-2	TGTGCCAGCAGCTTAAGAGCAGGACAGGGGGTCTTC	CASSLRAGQGVF
TRBV7-2	medium-sized	TRBD2	TRBJ2-4	TGTGCCAGCAGCTTAGCCGGGACTAGCGGAAACATTCAGTACTTC	CASSLAGTSGNIQYF
TRBV6-4	NA	TRBD2	TRBJ2-1	TGTGCCAGCAGTGACTCGAATCGGGGGGGCCTCAGTGAGCAGTTCTTC	CASSDSNRGGLSEQFF
TRBV5-6	NA	NA	TRBJ2-5	TGTGCCAGCAGCACCTCTAGGTTTTGGGAGACCCAGTACTTC	CASSTSRFWETQYF
TRBV18	NA	NA	TRBJ1-2	TGTGCCAGCTCGACGGGTTTCTATGGCTACACCTTC	CASSTGFYGYTF
TRBV7-9	NA	NA	TRBJ1-5	TGTGCCAGCAGCGAAGGGGGGGGGCCCCAGCATTTT	CASSEGGGPQHF
TRBV10-3	NA	TRBD2	TRBJ2-3	TGTGCCATCAGTGAGGCCACGGGGACTAGTCGCACAGATACGCAGTATTTT	CAISEATGTSRTDTQYF
TRBV6-6	NA	NA	TRBJ2-7	TGTGCCAGCAGTTACATGGAGGGGAATTTCGAGCAGTACTTC	CASSYMEGNFEQYF
TRBV7-2	NA	TRBD1	TRBJ2-5	TGTGCCAGCAGCCAACAACAGGGGCGAGAGACCCAGTACTTC	CASSQQQGRETQYF
TRBV7-2	NA	TRBD2	TRBJ2-1	TGTGCCAGCAGCTCTAGCGGTACCTACAGGAATGAGCAGTTCTTC	CASSSSGTYRNEQFF
TRBV11-2	NA	TRBD2	TRBJ2-2	TGTGCCAGCAGCAGACTAGCGGGGTCTAACACCGGGGAGCTGTTTTTT	CASSRLAGSNTGELFF
TRBV11-2	NA	NA	TRBJ2-1	TGTGCCAGCAGCTTACGTTTGGTCGGCCTAGCCGGTGAGCAGTTCTTC	CASSLRLVGLAGEQFF
TRBV10-3	once	TRBD1	TRBJ2-5	TGTGCCATCAGTGAGGGCGGGGACAGGGGTGAGACCCAGTACTTC	CAISEGGDRGETQYF
TRBV2	NA	TRBD1	TRBJ1-2	TGTGCCAGCAGTGCTCAGGGGGACTATGGCTACACCTTC	CASSAQGDYGYTF
TRBV6-6	few	NA	TRBJ2-7	TGTGCCAGCATGATGGCGGACTCCTACGAGCAGTACTTC	CASMMADSYEQYF
TRBV29-1	NA	TRBD1	TRBJ1-1	TGCAGCGGGACCAGGGGGGTGAGCACTGAAGCTTTCTTT	CSGTRGVSTEAFF
TRBV5-4	NA	NA	TRBJ2-7	TGTGCCAGCAGCCTAGTACCCGGAGCGGCCAGCGAGCAGTACTTC	CASSLVPGAASEQYF
TRBV6-6	NA	NA	TRBJ1-4	TGTGCCAGCAGTTCACCAGAGACCGCACAGGAAAAACTGTTTTTT	CASSSPETAQEKLFF
TRBV15	NA	TRBD2	TRBJ2-1	TGTGCCACCAGCCGGGGACTAGCGGGAAATGAGCAGTTCTTC	CATSRGLAGNEQFF
TRBV2	NA	NA	TRBJ2-2	TGTGCCAGCTCAGAGGGGAGGTACAACACCGGGGAGCTGTTTTTT	CASSEGRYNTGELFF
TRBV6-5	NA	NA	TRBJ2-3	TGTGCCAGCAGTCGGTGGACTAGCACAGATACGCAGTATTTT	CASSRWTSTDTQYF
TRBV18	NA	NA	TRBJ2-5	TGTGCCAGCTCACCGCGACTGAAAGAGACCCAGTACTTC	CASSPRLKETQYF
TRBV7-2	few	NA	TRBJ2-7	TGTGCCAGCAGCCGGACAGCGATTCGGGACGAGCAGTACTTC	CASSRTAIRDEQYF
TRBV7-9	few	NA	TRBJ2-1	TGTGCCAGCAGCAAAAGCGGAGCCGGGAACAATGAGCAGTTCTTC	CASSKSGAGNNEQFF
TRBV7-6	NA	TRBD1	TRBJ2-2	TGTGCCAGCAGCTTAGCGCGACAGGGGTACACCGGGGAGCTGTTTTTT	CASSLARQGYTGELFF
TRBV29-1	NA	TRBD2	TRBJ2-1	TGCAGCGTGCCTACTAGCGGGGGGGCCCTTTCGAATGAGCAGTTCTTC	CSVPTSGGALSNEQFF
TRBV5-1	few	NA	TRBJ2-2	TGCGCCAGCAGGTCGGTTAACACCGGGGAGCTGTTTTTT	CASRSVNTGELFF
TRBV7-8	NA	NA	TRBJ2-5	TGTGCCAGCATCAATTGGGGGGTACAAGAGACCCAGTACTTC	CASINWGVQETQYF
TRBV4-3	NA	TRBD1	TRBJ2-4	TGCGCCAGCAGCCAAGTCCAGGGGGTAGGGGCCAAAAACATTCAGTACTTC	CASSQVQGVGAKNIQYF
TRBV5-1	NA	TRBD1	TRBJ1-1	TGCGCCAGCCGGACAGGGGGCAACACTGAAGCTTTCTTT	CASRTGGNTEAFF
TRBV7-2	few	NA	TRBJ2-1	TGTGCCAGCAGCGAACTTCGGGGATACAATGAGCAGTTCTTC	CASSELRGYNEQFF
TRBV6-6	NA	NA	TRBJ1-1	TGTGCCAGCGCCACCGGGGGTTCGCTATGGACTGAAGCTTTCTTT	CASATGGSLWTEAFF
TRBV5-4	NA	NA	TRBJ2-7	TGTGCCAGCAGCTTGGTCGGGAGCCGCTACGAGCAGTACTTC	CASSLVGSRYEQYF
TRBV29-1	NA	NA	TRBJ2-2	TGCAGCGTTGCTATGCGGGTTAACACCGGGGAGCTGTTTTTT	CSVAMRVNTGELFF
TRBV2	NA	TRBD1	TRBJ1-5	TGTGCCACCTCCGGGACAGGGGGTTATCAGCCCCAGCATTTT	CATSGTGGYQPQHF
TRBV10-3	NA	NA	TRBJ2-3	TGTGCCATCAGCCCGACAGGGACTGATACGCAGTATTTT	CAISPTGTDTQYF
TRBV2	NA	NA	TRBJ1-4	TGTGCCAGCAGTGACCTAAATGAAAAACTGTTTTTT	CASSDLNEKLFF
TRBV6-5	NA	NA	TRBJ2-1	TGTGCCAGCAGTTCAGGGGACTCCTACAATGAGCAGTTCTTC	CASSSGDSYNEQFF
TRBV7-9	few	TRBD1	TRBJ2-3	TGTGCCAGCAGCTTAGGGACAGGGAGCACAGATACGCAGTATTTT	CASSLGTGSTDTQYF
TRBV9	NA	NA	TRBJ2-7	TGTGCCAGCAGCTTAACCTACGAGCAGTACTTC	CASSLTYEQYF
TRBV28	NA	NA	TRBJ1-1	TGTGCCAGCAGTCCCCTTGGGGGGGGTTACACTGAAGCTTTCTTT	CASSPLGGGYTEAFF
TRBV7-9	few	NA	TRBJ2-5	TGTGCCAGCAGCCCCGGAGCCACCGGAGAGACCCAGTACTTC	CASSPGATGETQYF
TRBV7-2	NA	NA	TRBJ1-3	TGTGCCAGCAGCTTACTCCCCGCAGGGGCTGGAAACACCATATATTTT	CASSLLPAGAGNTIYF
TRBV29-1	once	NA	TRBJ1-3	TGCAGCGTTGAATTTTTAGACACAGGGATCCGGGATTTT	CSVEFLDTGIRDF
TRBV6-1	NA	TRBD1	TRBJ1-2	TGTGCCAGCAGGGGACAGGGGGCTGCCAGCGGCGGCTACACCTTC	CASRGQGAASGGYTF
TRBV18	NA	NA	TRBJ1-5	TGTGCCAGCACCAATGGGGGGCGGGGGCAGCCCCAGCATTTT	CASTNGGRGQPQHF
TRBV5-1	few	TRBD1	TRBJ2-7	TGCGCCAGCAGCCAAGGACAGGCCACCTACGAGCAGTACTTC	CASSQGQATYEQYF
TRBV5-6	NA	TRBD2	TRBJ2-3	TGTGCCAGCAGCAGGCGGGCTAGCGGGGGTTTCACAGATACGCAGTATTTT	CASSRRASGGFTDTQYF